The 3 T cell receptor beta chains listed next were all sequenced from one sample in a study of cytomegalovirus exposure and HLA in healthy donors. Primers included in the PCR were 60 Vbeta and 13 Jbeta primers. The repertoire was sequenced with immunoSEQ multiplex PCR; TCRdb's copy has only in-frame clones and lacks some. The sample lists 95,000 to 150,000 clones, about four fifths occurring once. What was sequenced was PBMCs. The receptor source for this set is a man aged 35-49 years in good health and CMV-seronegative.

The chain links TRBV14 to TRBJ2-7; a weak D match, TRBD2 (7 bases). Germline values: CDR1 SGHDN, CDR2 FVKESK. This CDR3 has 16 amino acids. V was clipped by 1 base and J by 0 bases, with 13 bases between them. CDR3 protein: CASSQGRGRASYEQYF. DNA of the CDR3: TGTGCCAGCAGCCAAGGGCGGGGGCGTGCCTCCTACGAGCAGTACTTC.

V is TRBV7-2 and J is TRBJ1-2, with TRBD1 matching over 9 bases. This CDR3 has 13 residues. Trimming removed 5 bases from V and 7 bases from J; junction bases left unmatched: 5. Germline V gene sequence: CDR1 SGHTA, CDR2 FQGNSA. CDR3 sequence: CASSPRQGVGYTF. CDR3 bases: TGTGCCAGCAGCCCCAGACAGGGGGTTGGCTACACCTTC.

This clone has a handful of counts. Germline is not matched at one junction end, which may reflect a read error. The chain joins TRBV7-7 to TRBJ2-7, with a possible D match to TRBD2 (6 bases). The CDR3 totals 13 residues. Germline assignment: CDR1 SSHAT and CDR2 FNYEAQ (reference sequence). The CDR3 DNA sequence: TGTGCTAGCAGCCCGGGGGTGATTTACGAGCAGTACTTC. This gives the protein CASSPGVIYEQYF.